This T cell receptor (beta chain) is drawn from a study of T cell repertoires in cytomegalovirus infection. Study in general: Public TCR beta signatures marked donors with CMV infection and the matching HLA. Study-wide results and caveats: HLA-C-restricted CMV clonotypes gave the most frequent clonotype in two of eight donors.

A single record per CDR3 protein comes from TCRdb applying MiXCR to the reads. This table has approximately 120,000 distinct CDR3 sequences, about 30% appearing once. This clonotype was recorded a few times. The antigen is undetermined. The V gene end was trimmed by 8 bases and the J gene end by 3 bases; junction bases not matched to a gene: 6. The germline V gene has CDR1 SQVTM and CDR2 ANQGSEA. This CDR3 comprises 14 residues. The specimen comprised CD8+ T cells from cultured PBMCs, sampled from culture after CMV antigen stimulation. This receptor was taken from a human donor in good health (CMV status not recorded). Some clones in this sample may be carry-over from other donors' samples. The rearrangement uses TRBV29-1 and TRBJ2-3, with 12 bases that match TRBD2. The CDR3 region is CSSRTSGATDTQYF. The CDR3 DNA reads as TGCAGCTCGAGGACTAGCGGGGCGACAGATACGCAGTATTTT.